Included here is one TCR beta chain sequence, with context. Antigen specificity is unknown. As every portion of the isolated RNA was reverse transcribed, the sequencing read expressed TCRB transcripts. The repertoire was sequenced with immunoSEQ multiplex PCR; TCRdb's copy has only in-frame clones and lacks some. The sample includes tens of thousands of clones, roughly 31% of them seen just once. A CD45RO/CCR7/CD25/CD127/CD95/CD27 panel sorted naive, central memory, regulatory and stem cell-like memory CD4+ cells. Unmatched junction bases numbered 6, after V lost 3 bases and J lost 5 bases. Germline CDR1 GTSNPN, CDR2 SVGIG (reference sequence). This CDR3 has 15 residues. This record comes from a study of beta chain features in type 1 diabetes. Regarding the study as a whole: The study found fewer insertions and more deletions at VDJ junctions in type 1 diabetes patients.

Material: stem cell memory CD4+ T cells from blood. The chain has TRBV30 and TRBJ2-1; 11 nucleotides line up with TRBD2. The sequence was obtained from a woman aged 18-29 years in good health. CDR3 loop: CAWRGGTSGDNEQFF. The DNA for the CDR3 is TGTGCCTGGAGGGGAGGGACTAGCGGAGACAATGAGCAGTTCTTC.